This T cell receptor (beta chain) appears in the sequencing data of a study of CD8+ T cells in alopecia areata. Overall study: Oral tofacitinib (5 to 10 mg twice daily) was administered to treated patients. After 6 to 18 months of tofacitinib, follow-up continued 6 months off drug. Overall study results and limits: Numerous expanded lesional clones remained in scalp and blood during tofacitinib.

On this clone: Its specificity is not known.

Extraction of RNA preceded its reverse transcription into cDNA, which served as the sequencing template. Using immunoSEQ multiplex PCR, the repertoire was profiled, and TCRdb retains in-frame clones only, with some absent. The sample contains some 180,000 clones, about 53% of which appear only once. The treatment: oral pan-JAK inhibitor, 5-10 mg twice daily. Alopecia areata patients gave lesional scalp punch biopsies and peripheral blood samples. The CDR3 length is 14 residues. V lost 4 bases and J lost 4; bases outside the gene matches: 3. Germline V gene data show CDR1 as SGHTA and CDR2 as FQGNSA. This chain links TRBV7-2 with TRBJ1-1, with 10 bases aligning to TRBD1. Sequenced material: CD8+ T cells sorted from blood, taken at week 24, from a patient treated with tofacitinib. The receptor was derived from a human donor with alopecia areata. Here the CDR3 DNA reads TGTGCCAGCAGCTCCCGGGACAGGGGCACTGAAGCTTTCTTT. Protein: CASSSRDRGTEAFF.